This record concerns one TCR beta chain sequence. Antigen unknown. The table came from immunoSEQ multiplex PCR; TCRdb's copy has only in-frame clones and leaves some out. In the table there are approximately 160,000 clones, approximately 86% of which are singletons. This entry comes from a study of cytomegalovirus exposure and HLA in healthy donors. Study as a whole: Both the roughly 120 validation repertoires and the 666 first-cohort repertoires used the same platform, as reported by a later analysis.

From germline, CDR1 is MNHEY and CDR2 SVGAGI. V shed 7 bases and J 5 bases; nucleotides not matched to a gene: 3. There are 14 residues in the CDR3. Findings and caveats of the study: Three chains tied to CMV proved CMV antigen-specific in vitro. The authors listed some 160 TCR beta chains as cytomegalovirus-associated. Rarity marked most TCR sequences, yet some public TCRs occurred in many donors.

The source is a young woman in good health and CMV-seronegative. This chain uses TRBV6-5 with TRBJ2-7; 15 nucleotides match TRBD2. The specimen was PBMCs. As DNA, the CDR3 is TGTGCCAGCACGGGACTAGCGGGAGGAAACGAGCAGTACTTC. Protein: CASTGLAGGNEQYF.